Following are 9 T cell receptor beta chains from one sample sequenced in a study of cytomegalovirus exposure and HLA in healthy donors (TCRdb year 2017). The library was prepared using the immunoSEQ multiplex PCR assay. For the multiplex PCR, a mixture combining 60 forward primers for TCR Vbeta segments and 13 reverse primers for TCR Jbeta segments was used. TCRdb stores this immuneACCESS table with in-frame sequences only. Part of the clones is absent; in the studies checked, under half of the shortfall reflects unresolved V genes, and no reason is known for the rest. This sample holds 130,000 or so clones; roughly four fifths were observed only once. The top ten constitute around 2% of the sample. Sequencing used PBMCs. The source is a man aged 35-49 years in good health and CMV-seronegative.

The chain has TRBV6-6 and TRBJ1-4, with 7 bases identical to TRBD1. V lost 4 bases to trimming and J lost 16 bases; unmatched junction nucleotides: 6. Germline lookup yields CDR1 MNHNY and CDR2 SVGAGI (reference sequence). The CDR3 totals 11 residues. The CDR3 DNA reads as TGTGCCAGCAGTTCGACAGGGCATCCGTTTTTT. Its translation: CASSSTGHPFF.

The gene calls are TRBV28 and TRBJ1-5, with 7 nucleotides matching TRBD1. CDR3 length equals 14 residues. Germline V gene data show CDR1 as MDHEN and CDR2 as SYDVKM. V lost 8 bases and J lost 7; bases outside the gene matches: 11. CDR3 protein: CASYETGLGQPQHF. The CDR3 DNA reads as TGTGCCAGCTATGAGACAGGGCTAGGCCAGCCCCAGCATTTT.

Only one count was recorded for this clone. The CDR3 DNA follows: TGCAGCGCGCGACAGGGGGAAGAGACCCAGTACTTC. It encodes CSARQGEETQYF. The chain joins TRBV29-1 to TRBJ2-5, with TRBD1 identical over 9 bases. The ends lost 7 bases at V and 3 bases at J; junction bases unmatched: 3. CDR1 is SQVTM and CDR2 is ANQGSEA in the germline V gene. The CDR3 loop spans 12 amino acids. The complete variable domain, with remaining parts taken from reference TRBV29-1 and TRBJ2-5, reads SAVISQKPSRDICQRGTSLTIQCQVDSQVTMMFWYRQQPGQSLTLIATANQGSEATYESGFVIDKFPISRPNLTFSTLTVSNMSPEDSSIYLCSARQGEETQYFGPGTRLLVL.

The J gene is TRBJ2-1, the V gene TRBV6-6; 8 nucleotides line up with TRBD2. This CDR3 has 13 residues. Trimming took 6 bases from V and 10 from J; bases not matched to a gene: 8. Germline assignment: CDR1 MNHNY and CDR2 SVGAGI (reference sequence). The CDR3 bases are TGTGCCAGCAGCCAGGCGGGGGGAAGAGAGCAGTTCTTC. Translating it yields CASSQAGGREQFF.

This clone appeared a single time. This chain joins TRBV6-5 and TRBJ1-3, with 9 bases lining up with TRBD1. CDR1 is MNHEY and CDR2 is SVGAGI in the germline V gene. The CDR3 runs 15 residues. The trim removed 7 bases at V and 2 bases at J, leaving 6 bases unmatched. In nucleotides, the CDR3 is TGTGCCAGCAAACAGGGGGCCGACCCTGGAAACACCATATATTTT. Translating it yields CASKQGADPGNTIYF.

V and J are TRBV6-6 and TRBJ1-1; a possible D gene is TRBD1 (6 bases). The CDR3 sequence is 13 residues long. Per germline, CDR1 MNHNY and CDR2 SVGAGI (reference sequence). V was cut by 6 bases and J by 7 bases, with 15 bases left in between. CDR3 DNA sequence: TGTGCCAGCAGCTCACAGGGCGGAGATGAAGCTTTCTTT. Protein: CASSSQGGDEAFF.

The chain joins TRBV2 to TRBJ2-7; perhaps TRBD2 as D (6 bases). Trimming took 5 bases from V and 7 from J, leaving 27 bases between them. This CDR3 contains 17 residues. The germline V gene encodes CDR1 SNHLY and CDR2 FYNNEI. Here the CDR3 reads CASSPERRDFPTFEQYF. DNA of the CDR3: TGTGCCAGCAGTCCCGAACGAAGGGACTTCCCTACGTTTGAGCAGTACTTC.

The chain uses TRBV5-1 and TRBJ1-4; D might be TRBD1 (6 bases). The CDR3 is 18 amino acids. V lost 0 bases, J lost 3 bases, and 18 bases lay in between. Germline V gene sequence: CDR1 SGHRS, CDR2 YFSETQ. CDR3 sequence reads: CASSLAAVRGASNEKLFF. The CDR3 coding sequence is TGCGCCAGCAGCTTGGCGGCCGTTCGGGGGGCGTCTAATGAAAAACTGTTTTTT. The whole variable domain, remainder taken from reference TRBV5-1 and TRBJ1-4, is KAGVTQTPRYLIKTRGQQVTLSCSPISGHRSVSWYQQTPGQGLQFLFEYFSETQRNKGNFPGRFSGRQFSNSRSEMNVSTLELGDSALYLCASSLAAVRGASNEKLFFGSGTQLSVL.

In nucleotides, the CDR3 is TGTGCCAGCAGTTGGACTCCTGCCGGGGAGCTGTTTTTT. Translation: CASSWTPAGELFF. The chain employs TRBV28 and TRBJ2-2; possibly TRBD2 for D (5 bases). Germline loops: CDR1 MDHEN, CDR2 SYDVKM. The CDR3 extends over 13 amino acids. Trimming stripped 4 bases from V and 6 bases from J, with 9 bases between.